This T cell receptor beta chain was obtained from a study of blood T cell repertoires in COVID-19. Overall study context: The study drew acute and convalescent COVID-19 samples from the United States, Italy and Spain.

Participants were aged 18 to 89 years, lived in under 25 US areas, and enrolled virtually. The method was immunoSEQ multiplex PCR; TCRdb's version includes in-frame clones alone and lacks a portion of them. The sample consists of 380,000 or so clones, 88% of them appearing once. The CDR3 has 16 amino acids. Germline loops: CDR1 SEHNR, CDR2 FQNEAQ (reference sequence). V shed 0 bases and J 0 bases; nucleotides not matched to a gene: 4. The material sequenced was PBMCs or T cells enriched from blood (not recorded which). The rearrangement joins TRBV7-9 to TRBJ2-7; 8 bases align to TRBD2. This receptor was taken from a woman in her thirties or forties with acute COVID-19. CDR3 loop: CASSLASGTGSYEQYF. As DNA, the CDR3 is TGTGCCAGCAGCTTAGCTAGCGGGACCGGCTCCTACGAGCAGTACTTC. The variable domain in full, with the rest retrieved from reference TRBV7-9 and TRBJ2-7, is DTGVSQNPRHKITKRGQNVTFRCDPISEHNRLYWYRQTLGQGPEFLTYFQNEAQLEKSRLLSDRFSAERPKGSFSTLEIQRTEQGDSAMYLCASSLASGTGSYEQYFGPGTRLTVT.